This T cell receptor beta chain was sequenced during a study of technical replicates of blood from a handful of donors. The CDR3 runs 13 residues. CDR1 is SEHNR and CDR2 is FQNEAQ in the germline V gene (reference sequence). Trimming shortened V by 0 bases and J by 2 bases, and 5 bases separated the two germline ends. Here immunoSEQ multiplex PCR was the method, and the copy in TCRdb shows in-frame clones only, minus some. The sample holds over 60,000 clones, roughly 93% seen once. The rearrangement uses TRBV7-9 and TRBJ2-7, with D possibly being TRBD2 (5 bases). The sample consisted of T cells isolated from PBMCs. This TCR was sampled from a human donor in good health. The CDR3 DNA is TGTGCCAGCAGCTTAGCGGGAGCCTACGAGCAGTACTTC. Translating it yields CASSLAGAYEQYF. The full variable domain, rest sourced from reference TRBV7-9 and TRBJ2-7, is DTGVSQNPRHKITKRGQNVTFRCDPISEHNRLYWYRQTLGQGPEFLTYFQNEAQLEKSRLLSDRFSAERPKGSFSTLEIQRTEQGDSAMYLCASSLAGAYEQYFGPGTRLTVT.